This T cell receptor beta chain was found in a study of cytomegalovirus exposure and HLA in healthy donors (dated by TCRdb to the late 2010s). Broadly, across the study: An earlier analysis of more than 550 of the donors reported 276 Gb of sequence data and 95 million to 120 million unique TCR beta sequences obtained from 180 million or so T cells. An early release covering about 600 HLA-typed donors comprised 300 to 350 gigabases of sequencing data and about 90 million unique TCR sequences. Of the 300 to 500 genotyped donors, approximately 80% were placed in the genetic ancestry cluster associated with self-reported Caucasian donors. The study aimed to test whether signatures of past pathogen exposure could be identified by cataloging public T cell receptors. Using immunosequencing, the study profiled T cell repertoires from 666 subjects and related those repertoires to cytomegalovirus serostatus. Besides the first cohort of more than 650 subjects, a separate validation cohort made up of over a hundred different subjects was used. To predict cytomegalovirus infection status, the study brought together high-throughput TCR immunosequencing, statistical association of individual TCRs with disease status, and machine learning. A later analysis re-examined previously published TCR beta repertoires from 610 or so donors and added high-resolution HLA genotyping to investigate patterns of TCR occurrence. Rather than using new phenotypic data, the later analysis identified candidate immune exposures from TCR beta sequences and from how often those sequences occurred across donors. An earlier analysis of roughly 600 of the donors used high-throughput TCR beta sequencing to judge whether each TCR beta V gene segment behaved as functional or pseudogenic. Donor age, sex, ethnicity and CMV serostatus were compiled together with the repertoire data. A later genetic analysis took genome-wide SNP genotypes for about three fifths of the 666 donors and used that subset as a discovery cohort. Every repertoire in the discovery cohort had been generated on one and the same sequencing platform. HLA typing covered class I and class II loci at four-digit resolution. Typing coverage differed by locus: A, B, C, DRB1 and DQB1 were typed in about 620-630 donors, DQA1 in 522, DPA1 in approximately 600, and DPB1 in 400 to 490. Because of strong linkage in the cohort, a few DR-DQ haplotypes were treated as single units for association and clustering. Among roughly 400 genotyped donors of the cohort, an average of roughly 240,000 unique TCR beta nucleotide sequences were sequenced per donor, roughly 20% of them non-productive. What the research found in general, with its limitations: Presence/absence analyses assumed roughly uniform sequencing depth across donors, an assumption that may not hold. An association between a missense DCLRE1C variant and V-gene and J-gene trimming of TCR beta chains was found in a later genetic analysis and replicated in an independent cohort. According to the authors, the approach could potentially be generalized to other disease states and immunological phenotypes. The classifier was reported to diagnose cytomegalovirus status with high specificity and sensitivity in both the original and validation cohorts. Specific HLA alleles were associated with roughly 16,000 TCR beta sequences at a false discovery rate of 0.05 in a later analysis. Most TCR sequences were seen in very few donors, while some public TCRs were found in many individuals. Linkage disequilibrium might explain the correlated functional status among segregating V segments, but an unknown experimental factor could not be ruled out. A later genetic analysis reported fewer N-insertions in productive TCRs among donors in an Asian-associated ancestry cluster than the roughly 690-donor mean. Some IMGT-functional V segments, including TRBV6-2 and TRBV6-3, could not be distinguished by the 87-base-pair reads and were therefore excluded. A further reported finding was that TCR beta sequences accurately predicted the HLA-A and HLA-B alleles for most subjects in the first cohort. Most CMV-associated TCR beta chains appeared to be HLA-restricted in a later analysis, and the HLA associations seemed to be driven largely by CMV exposure. A later analysis reported that several top co-occurrence clusters appeared linked to parvovirus B19, influenza, CMV and Epstein-Barr virus. According to a later analysis, TCR association rates differed among HLA loci, with DRB1 alleles showing the most associated TCRs and HLA-C alleles showing the fewest. Because counts were too low, roughly 16 rarely observed V segments, including chromosome 9 orphons, were excluded from the earlier analysis of 500 to 700 of the donors. Broadly in line with IMGT annotations, most TCR beta V segments showed up in productive rearrangements about 87% or about 30% of the time in an earlier analysis of 450 to 750 of the donors. Immune exposure information for the cohort was limited to CMV serostatus. The study gave a list of around 170 TCR beta chains associated with cytomegalovirus. A later analysis found that HLA-associated TCR beta chains were more clonally expanded and had lower generation probabilities than equally common non-associated chains. A cluster of highly shared sequence variants was judged likely to be a technical artifact of the sequencing pipeline. Three of the identified cytomegalovirus-associated TCR beta chains were confirmed in vitro to be specific for cytomegalovirus antigens. Strong co-occurrence of HLA alleles, especially DR and DQ, made assigning TCR associations to individual alleles difficult. Only TCR beta chains were sequenced in this cohort, and the absence of alpha or paired-chain data limited detectable features. Because HLA typing was unavailable for some donors at each locus, only the typed subset was used in association tests.

The cohort consisted of more than 650 healthy bone marrow donors. At the time of sampling, every cohort member was nominally healthy, though immune exposures that went unrecorded were likely present. The donor tested CMV seropositive and was one of the 289 seropositive cohort members. Every donor gave a peripheral blood sample, and the peripheral blood mononuclear cells from that sample were used for TCR beta sequencing. The Qiagen DNeasy Blood Extraction Kit was used to extract genomic DNA from the blood cell samples. Library preparation was by the immunoSEQ multiplex PCR assay. The multiplex PCR relied on a mix of 60 forward primers for TCR Vbeta segments and 13 reverse primers for TCR Jbeta segments. The CDR3 region of rearranged TCR beta genes was amplified from genomic DNA by a multiplex PCR assay. The Illumina HiSeq System was used to sequence the amplified TCR beta libraries as 87-base-pair reads. On the study's bioinformatics: In a later analysis, around 80 million unique TCR beta chains were counted across the roughly 610 repertoires, and roughly 10 million of these chains were shared by at least two donors. A nearest-neighbor algorithm error-corrected the raw reads and collapsed the reads into unique sequences, merging closely related sequences to remove PCR and sequencing errors. V, D and J gene segments were assigned by aligning CDR3 sequences to IMGT reference sequences. For a sequence to be retained, a match of at least six nucleotides to both a V gene segment and a J gene segment was required. A rearrangement was called productive if the CDR3 had no stop codons and remained in frame with V and J, and every other rearrangement was called non-productive. CDR3 was defined according to IMGT convention as the region running from the second conserved V-encoded cysteine to the conserved J-encoded phenylalanine. The earlier analysis of about 640 of the donors excluded any sequence lacking an unambiguous match to a single V gene segment. An earlier analysis of around 600 of the donors classified V segments as functional when productive rearrangements were above 56.7% and as segregating when the standard deviation between donors was above 5%. To diagnose cytomegalovirus status from the catalog of TCR beta chain sequences, a statistical classification framework was built. V and J gene assignment, in a later analysis, came from comparing TCR nucleotide sequences with IMGT/GENE-DB human TR gene sequences. In a later analysis, CDR3 sequences and most-parsimonious VDJ recombination scenarios were assigned using the TCRdist pipeline. In a later analysis, each TCR beta chain was defined by its CDR3 amino acid sequence together with its V-gene family, and reads without a unique V-gene family were excluded. As a way to deal with suspected cross-contamination and a sequencing artifact, a later analysis dropped 500 to 700 nucleotide sequences that were highly shared and had low generation probability. In a later analysis, a clonal expansion index was calculated for each public chain from normalized within-repertoire ranks of inferred template counts. A later analysis computed generation probabilities with a VDJ recombination model fitted to out-of-frame rearrangements, and checked the results against IGoR. In a later analysis, TCR-TCR, TCR-HLA and TCR-CMV co-occurrence was scored with hypergeometric tests, and a repertoire-size bias correction was applied to TCR pairs. To estimate false discovery rates, a later analysis permuted the HLA or CMV assignments 20 times. A later analysis grouped co-occurring TCRs with DBSCAN, adding TCRdist sequence similarity when clustering within HLA-allele-positive subsets. For co-occurrence clustering, repertoires with fewer than 30,000 or more than 120,000 public chains were excluded, along with five repertoires with anomalous nucleotide sharing. Entries here come from immuneACCESS through TCRdb and include only in-frame sequences with V and J called. Some clones fail to appear in such tables; in the studies checked, an unresolved V gene covers under half of the shortfall, and the cause of the remainder is unknown. The V and J calls and clone size come from that table; D and trimming were worked out from the DNA. The sample yields 110,000 or so clones; around 77% were counted once. The ten top clones hold about 6% of the sample.

According to the germline V gene, CDR1 reads KGHSH and CDR2 reads LQKENI. Measured from the cysteine to the phenylalanine, the CDR3 is 14 residues long. Just CDR3 DNA is preserved here, 42 bases in frame from base 1. Trimming takes 3 bases off V and 5 bases off J; junction bases not matched to a gene: 6. Worth noting for this clone: The antigen this receptor binds is unknown. Base qualities are not provided; no much larger clone lies one nucleotide away.

The receptor was derived from a man aged 18 to 29 in good health and CMV-seropositive. The sequenced material came from PBMCs. The rearrangement joined TRBV18 to TRBJ1-2; 7 of the junction bases match TRBD1. Here the CDR3 is given as CASSPAGQFYGYTF. In nucleotide form, the sequence is TGTGCCAGCTCACCGGCGGGACAGTTTTATGGCTACACCTTC.